The 8 T cell receptor beta chains below all came from one sample that was sequenced in a study of human T cells and chemical hapten exposure. From the RACE reads, TCRdb called clonotypes with MiXCR, one entry per CDR3 protein. This table holds a few hundred thousand distinct CDR3 sequences, about 6.9% found once. Described time point: patch test 2, 6 weeks after DPC sensitization. Treatment given: therapeutic diphenylcyclopropenone sensitization with weekly scalp DPC. The sample was whole blood, taken in connection with sensitization to the hapten diphenylcyclopropenone (DPC). Receptors were obtained from a woman between 18 and 29 years old with alopecia areata. Some clones in this sample may be carry-over from other donors' samples.

This clonotype turned up a few times. The chain carries TRBV5-1 and TRBJ2-1; 14 positions agree with TRBD2. Losses at the gene ends were 5 bases for V and 4 bases for J; bases not matched to a gene: 11. The CDR3 extends over 18 amino acids. Germline CDR1 reads SGHRS; CDR2 reads YFSETQ. CDR3 nucleotide sequence: TGCGCCAGCAGTTCCGGGACTAGCGGGGGTTCCTTTTACAATGAGCAGTTCTTC. Translation: CASSSGTSGGSFYNEQFF.

This clonotype was observed at least ten times. The gene calls are TRBV20-1 and TRBJ1-1; D is possibly TRBD1 (6 bases). The CDR3 is 10 amino acids. V was clipped by 6 bases and J by 8 bases, with 10 bases between them. The germline gives CDR1 DFQATT, CDR2 SNEGSKA (reference sequence). The CDR3 loop reads CSARGSEAFF. CDR3 in DNA: TGCAGTGCCAGGGGCTCCGAAGCTTTCTTT.

In its sample, this clonotype was seen many times. The chain uses TRBV9 and TRBJ2-7; perhaps TRBD1 as D (6 bases). With 4 bases removed from V and 0 bases from J, the gap between germline ends came to 14 bases. Germline CDR1 and CDR2: SGDLS and YYNGEE. The CDR3 loop spans 15 amino acids. CDR3 nucleotide sequence: TGTGCCAGCAGCACGGGACAAGGGAGCTCCTACGAGCAGTACTTC. Translating it yields CASSTGQGSSYEQYF.

This clonotype was seen many times. This chain connects TRBV27 to TRBJ2-7; 8 nucleotides agree with TRBD1. J gave up 7 bases and V 6 bases, and 8 bases lay outside the gene matches. CDR3 length equals 13 residues. In germline, CDR1 is MNHEY, CDR2 SMNVEV (reference sequence). DNA for the CDR3: TGTGCCAGCAGCAAGACAGGGGTGTGGGAGCAGTACTTC. This encodes CASSKTGVWEQYF.

The chain combines TRBV10-3 with TRBJ1-1, with D unresolved. Per germline, CDR1 ENHRY and CDR2 SYGVKD. The CDR3 totals 11 residues. Trimming pared 0 bases from V and 9 bases from J, leaving 5 bases between. CDR3 loop: CAISESGKAFF. CDR3 nucleotides: TGTGCCATCAGTGAGTCTGGGAAAGCTTTCTTT.

The table lists this clonotype with a few counts. This chain connects TRBV12-3 or TRBV12-4 to TRBJ2-5; no reliable D call. V was cut by 4 bases and J by 3 bases, with 9 bases left in between. This CDR3 region has 13 residues. The CDR3 region has the DNA TGTGCCAGCAGTTCACCCAGGAAAGAGACCCAGTACTTC. It is translated as CASSSPRKETQYF.

This clonotype was detected only a few times. This chain connects TRBV7-2 to TRBJ1-1; TRBD1 might be the D (5 bases). CDR3 length: 13 amino acids. The V end lost 2 bases, the J end lost 3 bases, and 7 bases lay between the germline ends. From germline, CDR1 is SGHTA and CDR2 FQGNSA. In DNA form, the CDR3 reads TGTGCCAGCAGCTTAAAGGGGTACACTGAAGCTTTCTTT. It codes for CASSLKGYTEAFF.

The CDR3 DNA reads as TGTGCCAGCAGTTACCCCTCCGGCACCGGGGAGCTGTTTTTT. Translating gives CASSYPSGTGELFF. This rearrangement joins TRBV6-5 to TRBJ2-2; D ambiguous. The CDR3 covers 14 residues. Germline CDR1 MNHEY, CDR2 SVGAGI. Trimming cost V 2 bases and J 4 bases, with 8 bases left between them.